Each of the 24 T cell receptor beta chains below was sequenced from the same sample in a study of Ad26.COV2.S vaccination and SARS-CoV-2 variants. Treatment indicated: roughly 18 received Ad26.COV2.S at low or high dose, single or two shots; 5 received placebo; per-sample allocation not given. Following the first vaccine or placebo injection, samples were taken on day 63. The repertoire was sequenced with immunoSEQ multiplex PCR; TCRdb's copy has only in-frame clones and lacks some. Seen here are over 450,000 clones, roughly nine tenths observed once, and the top ten hold over 1.5%. The source was peripheral blood, collected in a trial of Ad26.COV2.S vaccine versus placebo. These receptors originate from a person aged 18 to 59 who received the Ad26.COV2.S COVID-19 vaccine or a placebo.

CDR3 bases: TGCGCCAGCAGCTTCATCGGGGACACTGAAGCTTTCTTT. This translates into CASSFIGDTEAFF. The V and J genes are TRBV5-1 and TRBJ1-1; D remains ambiguous. V was shortened by 2 bases and J by 3 bases, with 8 bases between the two germline ends. This CDR3 has 13 residues. Germline V CDR1 and CDR2: SGHRS, YFSETQ.

The CDR3 loop is CASSEGPSGFVDTQYF. In DNA, the CDR3 is TGTGCCAGCAGTGAAGGCCCTAGCGGGTTCGTAGATACGCAGTATTTT. The rearrangement joins TRBV6-1 to TRBJ2-3; TRBD2 matches at 8 bases. Trimming at V came to 1 base and at J to 5 bases, leaving 8 bases not matched to a gene. The germline gives CDR1 MNHNS, CDR2 SASEGT. The CDR3 is 16 residues long.

The chain employs TRBV7-2 and TRBJ1-5, with TRBD1 as a possible D gene (5 bases). This CDR3 region has 15 residues. Trimming removed 1 base from V and 3 bases from J, with 10 bases in between. Germline V gene sequence: CDR1 SGHTA, CDR2 FQGNSA. The CDR3 spells CASSLVWGVNQPQHF. The CDR3 coding sequence is TGTGCCAGCAGCTTAGTCTGGGGGGTCAATCAGCCCCAGCATTTT.

The genes are TRBV12-3 or TRBV12-4 and TRBJ2-7; a weak D match, TRBD1 (6 bases). There are 12 residues in the CDR3. Trimming shortened V by 5 bases and J by 7 bases, and 12 bases separated the two germline ends. CDR3 region: CASSEQGWEQYF. CDR3 DNA sequence: TGTGCCAGCAGTGAACAGGGTTGGGAGCAGTACTTC.

CDR3 bases: TGTGCCACCAGTGATTTGCTCTGTCCCCCCGCTACTCAGCCCCAGCATTTT. This gives the protein CATSDLLCPPATQPQHF. The chain uses TRBV24-1 and TRBJ1-5; no definite D call. Germline V gene sequence: CDR1 KGHDR, CDR2 SFDVKD. The V end was cut by 0 bases, the J end by 6 bases, with 17 bases between. The CDR3 runs to 17 residues.

The chain couples TRBV3-1 (or the pseudogene TRBV3-2) to TRBJ2-5; perhaps TRBD2 as D (5 bases). The V gene's germline CDR1 is LGHDT and CDR2 YNNKEL (reference sequence). The V and J ends lost 7 bases and 2 bases respectively, with 14 bases between them. The CDR3 is 14 amino acids. CDR3 sequence (DNA): TGTGCCAGCAACGGAGGTCACCGACAAGAGACCCAGTACTTC. It encodes CASNGGHRQETQYF.

The chain couples TRBV18 to TRBJ1-5; D perhaps matches TRBD1 (5 bases). Germline loops: CDR1 KGHSH, CDR2 LQKENI. This CDR3 region has 16 residues. V was trimmed by 4 bases and J by 0 bases, leaving 13 bases between them. The CDR3 loop reads CASSRGVRDSNQPQHF. The CDR3 DNA sequence: TGTGCCAGCTCACGAGGGGTGAGGGATAGCAATCAGCCCCAGCATTTT.

This chain uses TRBV9 with TRBJ2-1; the match to TRBD2 covers 12 bases. V gave up 3 bases and J gave up 4 bases; unmatched junction bases: 5. The CDR3 sequence is 16 residues long. Germline CDR1 reads SGDLS; CDR2 reads YYNGEE. CDR3 DNA: TGTGCCAGCAGCGCGACTAGCGGGGGAGGATACAATGAGCAGTTCTTC. Its translation is CASSATSGGGYNEQFF.

This chain uses TRBV28 with TRBJ1-5; D not certain. This CDR3 comprises 12 residues. Germline V gene data show CDR1 as MDHEN and CDR2 as SYDVKM. V lost 2 bases and J 4 bases, leaving 3 bases between the germline ends. The CDR3, as DNA: TGTGCCAGCAGTTTAATGAATCAGCCCCAGCATTTT. Translation gives CASSLMNQPQHF.

The gene calls are TRBV18 and TRBJ1-2, with TRBD1 matching over 10 bases. The CDR3 totals 16 residues. Germline assignment: CDR1 KGHSH and CDR2 LQKENI. Trimming at V came to 2 bases and at J to 10 bases, leaving 13 bases not matched to a gene. The CDR3 DNA sequence: TGTGCCAGCTCACCATGGCACGGGACAGGGGTCGGAATCTACACCTTC. Amino acid sequence: CASSPWHGTGVGIYTF. Complete variable domain (other parts from reference TRBV18 and TRBJ1-2): NAGVMQNPRHLVRRRGQEARLRCSPMKGHSHVYWYRQLPEEGLKFMVYLQKENIIDESGMPKERFSAEFPKEGPSILRIQQVVRGDSAAYFCASSPWHGTGVGIYTFGSGTRLTVV.

This clone was observed a few times. The chain couples TRBV4-1 to TRBJ1-1; D perhaps matches TRBD1 (6 bases). This CDR3 is built from 13 residues. In germline, CDR1 is MGHRA, CDR2 YSYEKL. V was cut by 0 bases and J by 10 bases, with 12 bases left in between. CDR3 sequence: CASSQDGQRGAFF. In DNA, the CDR3 is TGCGCCAGCAGCCAAGACGGACAGCGGGGAGCTTTCTTT.

Only a few counts were recorded for this clone. The gene calls are TRBV27 and TRBJ1-5, with TRBD1 as a possible D gene (6 bases). Germline values: CDR1 MNHEY, CDR2 SMNVEV (reference sequence). This CDR3 region has 20 residues. V lost 8 bases, J lost 0 bases, and 29 bases lay in between. The CDR3 here is CASLRIGYQGQIHSNQPQHF. Written as DNA, the CDR3 is TGTGCCAGCCTACGTATCGGATACCAAGGACAGATTCATAGCAATCAGCCCCAGCATTTT.

The rearrangement joins TRBV30 to TRBJ1-1, with a weak D call TRBD1 (5 bases). The CDR3 contains 13 residues. Germline CDR1 is GTSNPN and CDR2 is SVGIG (reference sequence). Trimming removed 5 bases at V and 2 bases at J, with 12 bases between. The CDR3 DNA sequence: TGTGCCTGGGAGGCGGGGCATAACACTGAAGCTTTCTTT. Translation gives CAWEAGHNTEAFF.

V and J are TRBV5-1 and TRBJ1-2, with 8 bases matching TRBD1. Germline trimming cut 5 bases from V and 6 bases from J; bases unmatched to any gene: 6. Germline lookup yields CDR1 SGHRS and CDR2 YFSETQ. CDR3 length equals 13 residues. The CDR3 DNA reads TGCGCCAGCAGTCAGGGGGCTGGGGATGGCTACACCTTC. This codes for CASSQGAGDGYTF.

The V and J genes are TRBV6-5 and TRBJ1-1; D is uncertain. This CDR3 is built from 12 residues. Germline V CDR1 and CDR2: MNHEY, SVGAGI. V lost 6 bases to trimming and J lost 8 bases, with 13 bases between them. In nucleotides, the CDR3 is TGTGCCAGCAGCCGAGGGCTTCAGGAAGCTTTCTTT. It specifies CASSRGLQEAFF.

The V and J genes are TRBV7-9 and TRBJ2-7; D might be TRBD2 (5 bases). Trimming stripped 9 bases from V and 1 base from J, with 13 bases between. The CDR3 is made up of 13 amino acids. Germline CDR1 SEHNR, CDR2 FQNEAQ (reference sequence). In DNA, the CDR3 is TGTGCCAGTGACGAGGGCTCTTCCTACGAGCAGTACTTC. Its protein is CASDEGSSYEQYF.

The rearrangement joins TRBV5-4 to TRBJ2-4, with TRBD1 identical over 9 bases. The CDR3 has 17 residues. The germline CDR1 and CDR2 sequences are SGHNT and YYREEE (reference sequence). V dropped 4 bases and J dropped 9; count of bases not matched to a gene: 17. The chain's CDR3 is CASSRVGTGTSGGIQYF. The CDR3 region has the DNA TGTGCCAGCAGCCGAGTTGGGACAGGGACCTCTGGGGGCATTCAGTACTTC.

CDR3 in amino acids: CASSVVRVADINEQFF. In DNA, the CDR3 is TGTGCCAGCAGCGTAGTGCGTGTAGCTGACATCAATGAGCAGTTCTTC. The rearrangement uses TRBV9 and TRBJ2-1; the D is unclear. The CDR3 runs to 16 residues. Germline values: CDR1 SGDLS, CDR2 YYNGEE. The germline V and J ends were trimmed by 0 bases and 6 bases, with 16 bases remaining between them.

V and J are TRBV12-3 or TRBV12-4 and TRBJ1-4; D unresolved. The CDR3 covers 13 residues. Trimming left V 1 base short and J 5 bases short, with 5 bases between. CDR3: CASSLGPNEKLFF. DNA for the CDR3: TGTGCCAGCAGTTTAGGTCCAAATGAAAAACTGTTTTTT.

In its sample, this clone was seen a few times. The V gene is TRBV27, the J gene TRBJ1-2; 7 bases line up with TRBD1. Germline-derived CDR1 and CDR2 are MNHEY and SMNVEV (reference sequence). The CDR3 consists of 13 residues. Unmatched junction bases numbered 9, after V lost 6 bases and J lost 8 bases. CDR3 amino acids: CASRTSTGSGYTF. The CDR3 bases are TGTGCCAGCAGAACGTCGACAGGGAGCGGCTACACCTTC.

Only a few counts were recorded for this clone. This chain links TRBV18 with TRBJ2-7, with a tentative D call TRBD2 (6 bases). This CDR3 is built from 14 residues. CDR1 and CDR2 (germline): KGHSH, LQKENI. V was trimmed by 3 bases and J by 4 bases, leaving 13 bases between them. The CDR3 is CASSPNQRVYEQYF. CDR3 nucleotides: TGTGCCAGCTCACCCAATCAGCGGGTGTACGAGCAGTACTTC.

The chain has TRBV7-3 and TRBJ2-7; 8 bases match TRBD1. This CDR3 has 15 residues. Trimming cost V 3 bases and J 4 bases; bases outside gene matches: 8. CDR1 and CDR2 (germline): SGHTA, FQGTGA. The CDR3 bases are TGTGCCAGCAGCTTCGGGACAGGTTCGGGATACGAGCAGTACTTC. Translating it yields CASSFGTGSGYEQYF.

In DNA, the CDR3 is TGTGCCAGTAGTATCCCGACAGGATCCTCTGGAAACACCATATATTTT. Its translation is CASSIPTGSSGNTIYF. This chain uses TRBV19 with TRBJ1-3; a weak D match, TRBD1 (6 bases). The V end lost 3 bases, the J end lost 0 bases, and 12 bases lay between the germline ends. The CDR3 totals 16 residues. Germline V gene lookup returns CDR1 LNHDA and CDR2 SQIVND (reference sequence). The full variable domain, in which reference TRBV19 and TRBJ1-3 provide the parts outside the CDR3, is DGGITQSPKYLFRKEGQNVTLSCEQNLNHDAMYWYRQDPGQGLRLIYYSQIVNDFQKGDIAEGYSVSREKKESFPLTVTSAQKNPTAFYLCASSIPTGSSGNTIYFGEGSWLTVV.

The chain couples TRBV19 to TRBJ1-1; D remains ambiguous. CDR3 length: 13 amino acids. V gave up 5 bases and J gave up 5 bases, with 12 bases separating them. The germline gives CDR1 LNHDA, CDR2 SQIVND (reference sequence). This CDR3 reads CASSVKGETEAFF. The DNA of the CDR3 is TGTGCCAGTAGTGTGAAGGGTGAAACTGAAGCTTTCTTT.